A selection of T cell receptor beta chains follows, all from one sample in a study of blood T cell repertoires in COVID-19. Some clones are missing from TCRdb's copy, which holds only in-frame ones; the method was immunoSEQ multiplex PCR. The repertoire holds around 280,000 clones, with roughly 86% as singletons. Sequenced: peripheral blood. The receptors were sampled from a man in his 70s with acute or convalescent COVID-19. CDR3s include the opening cysteine and the closing phenylalanine or tryptophan. A D gene is named only where the DNA matches it firmly. Size values are once, few and many counts, or a class for expanded clones, and some rows have none.

abundance: -; v_gene: TRBV6-2/TRBV6-3; j_gene: TRBJ1-6; d_gene: TRBD1; CDR3nt: TGTGCCAGCAGTTACTCGCAGGGGGCGGGTAATTCACCCCTCCACTTT; CDR3aa: CASSYSQGAGNSPLHF
abundance: -; v_gene: TRBV7-2; j_gene: TRBJ2-5; d_gene: TRBD2; CDR3nt: TGTGCCAGCAGCCCCTTCGGGGGGGGCCAAGAGACCCAGTACTTC; CDR3aa: CASSPFGGGQETQYF
abundance: -; v_gene: TRBV5-1; j_gene: TRBJ1-5; d_gene: TRBD1; CDR3nt: TGCGCCAGCAGCTTGGAGACAGGGTCTAATCAGCCCCAGCATTTT; CDR3aa: CASSLETGSNQPQHF
abundance: -; v_gene: TRBV7-2; j_gene: TRBJ2-4; d_gene: TRBD2; CDR3nt: TGTGCCAGCAGCTTTAGCGGGAGTTTGGGCATTCAGTACTTC; CDR3aa: CASSFSGSLGIQYF
abundance: once; v_gene: TRBV6-5; j_gene: TRBJ2-7; d_gene: -; CDR3nt: TGTGCCAGCAGTTCTGACAGGACCGCCTACGAGCAGTACTTC; CDR3aa: CASSSDRTAYEQYF
abundance: -; v_gene: TRBV5-1; j_gene: TRBJ2-7; d_gene: -; CDR3nt: TGCGCCAGCAGCTTCATGGAGGTCCCCGTCGAGCAGTACTTC; CDR3aa: CASSFMEVPVEQYF
abundance: -; v_gene: TRBV11-2; j_gene: TRBJ1-1; d_gene: -; CDR3nt: TGTGCCAGCAGCTTAAGTCAAAGCTCCGGGACTGAAGCTTTCTTT; CDR3aa: CASSLSQSSGTEAFF
abundance: -; v_gene: TRBV19; j_gene: TRBJ2-5; d_gene: TRBD2; CDR3nt: TGTGCCACCAGCCCTGGGACTAGCCAAGAGACCCAGTACTTC; CDR3aa: CATSPGTSQETQYF
abundance: -; v_gene: TRBV12-3/TRBV12-4; j_gene: TRBJ1-3; d_gene: -; CDR3nt: TGTGCCAGCAGTCCCCAGGGATGGACCATATATTTT; CDR3aa: CASSPQGWTIYF
abundance: -; v_gene: TRBV5-5; j_gene: TRBJ1-1; d_gene: TRBD1; CDR3nt: TGTGCCAGCAAACAGGGGACCGACACTGAAGCTTTCTTT; CDR3aa: CASKQGTDTEAFF
abundance: -; v_gene: TRBV5-1; j_gene: TRBJ1-1; d_gene: TRBD1; CDR3nt: TGCGCCAGCAGCTGGGACAGGGGGGGCACTGAAGCTTTCTTT; CDR3aa: CASSWDRGGTEAFF
abundance: -; v_gene: TRBV3-1/TRBV3-2; j_gene: TRBJ1-3; d_gene: -; CDR3nt: TGTGCCAGCAGCCAAGATATGAGGGTCCTTGGAAACACCATATATTTT; CDR3aa: CASSQDMRVLGNTIYF
abundance: -; v_gene: TRBV28; j_gene: TRBJ1-5; d_gene: TRBD1; CDR3nt: TGTGCCAGCAGTCCGTCGACAGGGATGTATCAGCCCCAGCATTTT; CDR3aa: CASSPSTGMYQPQHF
abundance: -; v_gene: TRBV5-8; j_gene: TRBJ2-7; d_gene: -; CDR3nt: TGTGCCAGCAGCTTGCTCTTTTCAGGGGCCCACGAGCAGTACTTC; CDR3aa: CASSLLFSGAHEQYF
abundance: -; v_gene: TRBV5-1; j_gene: TRBJ2-7; d_gene: TRBD2; CDR3nt: TGCGCCAGCAGCTCGCAACCGGGACTAGCGGGCGAGCAGTACTTC; CDR3aa: CASSSQPGLAGEQYF
abundance: -; v_gene: TRBV30; j_gene: TRBJ1-6; d_gene: -; CDR3nt: TGTGCCTGGAGTGACAGCCGTTATAATTCACCCCTCCACTTT; CDR3aa: CAWSDSRYNSPLHF
abundance: -; v_gene: TRBV10-3; j_gene: TRBJ2-1; d_gene: TRBD1; CDR3nt: TGTGCCATCACTAGAACAGGGGAAGAGCAGTTCTTC; CDR3aa: CAITRTGEEQFF
abundance: -; v_gene: TRBV27; j_gene: TRBJ2-1; d_gene: TRBD2; CDR3nt: TGTGCCATCTCTCCACTAGCGGGAGCGTACAATGAGCAGTTCTTC; CDR3aa: CAISPLAGAYNEQFF
abundance: -; v_gene: TRBV5-4; j_gene: TRBJ2-2; d_gene: -; CDR3nt: TGTGCCAGCAGCCCAATGAGGGGGACCGCGAACACCGGGGAGCTGTTTTTT; CDR3aa: CASSPMRGTANTGELFF
abundance: -; v_gene: TRBV5-5; j_gene: TRBJ1-4; d_gene: -; CDR3nt: TGTGCCAGCAGCTTGGGGGGACATAGCGGGACCGGCTTTTTT; CDR3aa: CASSLGGHSGTGFF
abundance: few; v_gene: TRBV25-1; j_gene: TRBJ1-6; d_gene: TRBD1; CDR3nt: TGTGCCAGCAGTGTTACAGGGGCACGTTCACCCCTCCACTTT; CDR3aa: CASSVTGARSPLHF
abundance: -; v_gene: TRBV14; j_gene: TRBJ2-7; d_gene: TRBD1; CDR3nt: TGTGCCAGCAGCACCCGGACAGGGTCCTACGAGCAGTACTTC; CDR3aa: CASSTRTGSYEQYF
abundance: once; v_gene: TRBV6-6; j_gene: TRBJ2-5; d_gene: TRBD1; CDR3nt: TGTGCCAGCAGTTCCGTCGACTCAGGGGGCCAAGAGACCCAGTACTTC; CDR3aa: CASSSVDSGGQETQYF
abundance: -; v_gene: TRBV9; j_gene: TRBJ2-3; d_gene: TRBD1; CDR3nt: TGTGCCAGCAGCGTAGTATTCTATTGGGGGGACAGGAAACTCCAGGATACGCAGTATTTT; CDR3aa: CASSVVFYWGDRKLQDTQYF
abundance: -; v_gene: TRBV18; j_gene: TRBJ2-5; d_gene: -; CDR3nt: TGTGCCAGCTCACCACCGCGGTTTAGGGCAGAGGGAGAGACCCAGTACTTC; CDR3aa: CASSPPRFRAEGETQYF
abundance: -; v_gene: TRBV28; j_gene: TRBJ2-7; d_gene: TRBD1; CDR3nt: TGTGCCAGCAGCCTGGGACAGAGCTACCTTCGGTCGCGGCAGTACTTC; CDR3aa: CASSLGQSYLRSRQYF
abundance: -; v_gene: TRBV19; j_gene: TRBJ2-2; d_gene: TRBD2; CDR3nt: TGTGCCAGTAGTCTCGGGGCCGCGGGGGGGCGCAACACCGGGGAGCTGTTTTTT; CDR3aa: CASSLGAAGGRNTGELFF
abundance: -; v_gene: TRBV4-3; j_gene: TRBJ2-1; d_gene: -; CDR3nt: TGCGCCAGCAGCCACAACCTCCTGGGGGGAGCACGGGAGCAGTTCTTC; CDR3aa: CASSHNLLGGAREQFF
abundance: -; v_gene: TRBV18; j_gene: TRBJ2-1; d_gene: TRBD2; CDR3nt: TGTGCCAGCTCACCACGTAGGGAGGGCCAGGGCTCGAGCTCCTACAATGAGCAGTTCTTC; CDR3aa: CASSPRREGQGSSSYNEQFF
abundance: -; v_gene: TRBV30; j_gene: TRBJ1-2; d_gene: TRBD1; CDR3nt: TGTGCCTGGAAGAGACAGGGGGCCCGCGGCTATGGCTACACCTTC; CDR3aa: CAWKRQGARGYGYTF
abundance: once; v_gene: TRBV7-9; j_gene: TRBJ1-2; d_gene: TRBD1; CDR3nt: TGTGCCAGCAGCCGTACAGGGGGCTACTATGGCTACACCTTC; CDR3aa: CASSRTGGYYGYTF
abundance: -; v_gene: TRBV5-3; j_gene: TRBJ2-7; d_gene: TRBD1; CDR3nt: TGTGCCAGAAGTACTCCGGGACAGGGGGCTTTTTGGGCCTACGAGCAGTACTTC; CDR3aa: CARSTPGQGAFWAYEQYF
abundance: -; v_gene: TRBV4-2; j_gene: TRBJ1-3; d_gene: -; CDR3nt: TGTGCCAGCAGCCAAGAAAGGAGTAGTGGAAACACCATATATTTT; CDR3aa: CASSQERSSGNTIYF
abundance: -; v_gene: TRBV6-6; j_gene: TRBJ2-1; d_gene: -; CDR3nt: TGTGCCAGCAGTTTCGGGGTTAATGAGCAGTTCTTC; CDR3aa: CASSFGVNEQFF
abundance: -; v_gene: TRBV5-1; j_gene: TRBJ1-5; d_gene: TRBD1; CDR3nt: TGCGCCAGCAGTTTGGGAGGGACAGGAGAGAGCAATCAGCCCCAGCATTTT; CDR3aa: CASSLGGTGESNQPQHF
abundance: -; v_gene: TRBV5-1; j_gene: TRBJ2-1; d_gene: TRBD1; CDR3nt: TGCGCCAGCAGCCTCGGGACAGGGGAATCCGATGAGCAGTTCTTC; CDR3aa: CASSLGTGESDEQFF
abundance: -; v_gene: TRBV6-2/TRBV6-3; j_gene: TRBJ1-4; d_gene: -; CDR3nt: TGTGCCAGCAGTTACTCGACGGGGGTTAATGAAAAACTGTTTTTT; CDR3aa: CASSYSTGVNEKLFF
abundance: -; v_gene: TRBV6-1; j_gene: TRBJ2-1; d_gene: -; CDR3nt: TGTGCCAGCAGTGAAGCGATGGGGCGGCCCCAGTTCTTC; CDR3aa: CASSEAMGRPQFF
abundance: -; v_gene: TRBV5-1; j_gene: TRBJ2-1; d_gene: -; CDR3nt: TGCGCCAGCAGCTTGCAGGGCTCCTACAATGAGCAGTTCTTC; CDR3aa: CASSLQGSYNEQFF
abundance: -; v_gene: TRBV5-4; j_gene: TRBJ2-7; d_gene: -; CDR3nt: TGTGCCAGCAGCTTGGAGCAGCGTACCTACGAGCAGTACTTC; CDR3aa: CASSLEQRTYEQYF
abundance: -; v_gene: TRBV4-2; j_gene: TRBJ2-7; d_gene: -; CDR3nt: TGTGCCAGCAGCCAAGCCAGGGGTGGCGCCCTACGGGAGCAGTACTTC; CDR3aa: CASSQARGGALREQYF
abundance: -; v_gene: TRBV6-1; j_gene: TRBJ1-1; d_gene: -; CDR3nt: TGTGCCAGCAGTGATTCGGGCAGGGTGGCTTTCTTT; CDR3aa: CASSDSGRVAFF
abundance: -; v_gene: TRBV4-1; j_gene: TRBJ2-3; d_gene: -; CDR3nt: TGCGCCAGCAGCCAAGAAGGCCCAGGGGCAGATACGCAGTATTTT; CDR3aa: CASSQEGPGADTQYF
abundance: -; v_gene: TRBV28; j_gene: TRBJ2-2; d_gene: TRBD1; CDR3nt: TGTGCCAGCAGTGTACAGGGGGCGCGCACCGGGGAGCTGTTTTTT; CDR3aa: CASSVQGARTGELFF
abundance: -; v_gene: TRBV28; j_gene: TRBJ2-3; d_gene: -; CDR3nt: TGTGCCAGCAGTTTGGGCGGGACGTTGACAGATACGCAGTATTTT; CDR3aa: CASSLGGTLTDTQYF
abundance: -; v_gene: TRBV5-5; j_gene: TRBJ2-5; d_gene: TRBD1; CDR3nt: TGTGCCAGCAGCTTCAGGGGGCTAGTCCAAGAGACCCAGTACTTC; CDR3aa: CASSFRGLVQETQYF
abundance: -; v_gene: TRBV18; j_gene: TRBJ1-5; d_gene: -; CDR3nt: TGTGCCAGCTCACCACCGGGCAGGGGAGTTCAGCCCCAGCATTTT; CDR3aa: CASSPPGRGVQPQHF
abundance: -; v_gene: TRBV6-5; j_gene: TRBJ2-3; d_gene: -; CDR3nt: TGTGCCAGCAGTCCCCGAATGGCTGCAGATACGCAGTATTTT; CDR3aa: CASSPRMAADTQYF
abundance: -; v_gene: TRBV29-1; j_gene: TRBJ2-7; d_gene: -; CDR3nt: TGCAGCGTTGTTCTGACGGGTGTTGGCGAGCAGTACTTC; CDR3aa: CSVVLTGVGEQYF
abundance: -; v_gene: TRBV19; j_gene: TRBJ1-3; d_gene: -; CDR3nt: TGTGCCAGTAGTCGACACTCGATCTCTGGAAACACCATATATTTT; CDR3aa: CASSRHSISGNTIYF
abundance: -; v_gene: TRBV19; j_gene: TRBJ1-1; d_gene: -; CDR3nt: TGTGCCAGTGAGGAAGGGGTTGGAACTGAAGCTTTCTTT; CDR3aa: CASEEGVGTEAFF
abundance: -; v_gene: TRBV5-1; j_gene: TRBJ2-3; d_gene: TRBD2; CDR3nt: TGCGCCAGCAGCGTAGGACTAGCGGGAGGGCTAGATACGCAGTATTTT; CDR3aa: CASSVGLAGGLDTQYF
abundance: -; v_gene: TRBV18; j_gene: TRBJ1-4; d_gene: -; CDR3nt: TGTGCCAGCTCACCATGGCAGGGTAATGAAAAACTGTTTTTT; CDR3aa: CASSPWQGNEKLFF
abundance: -; v_gene: TRBV11-2; j_gene: TRBJ2-2; d_gene: TRBD1; CDR3nt: TGTGCCAGCAGCTTACTTGCCAGGACAGGGGCAACCGGGGAGCTGTTTTTT; CDR3aa: CASSLLARTGATGELFF
abundance: -; v_gene: TRBV27; j_gene: TRBJ2-2; d_gene: -; CDR3nt: TGTGCCAGCAGTTTATTAGGGACTCTATCCGGGGAGCTGTTTTTT; CDR3aa: CASSLLGTLSGELFF
abundance: -; v_gene: TRBV6-2/TRBV6-3; j_gene: TRBJ2-1; d_gene: TRBD1; CDR3nt: TGTGCCAGCAGTTACAAGGCAGGGGGCAGGGATGAGCAGTTCTTC; CDR3aa: CASSYKAGGRDEQFF
abundance: -; v_gene: TRBV18; j_gene: TRBJ2-5; d_gene: TRBD2; CDR3nt: TGTGCCAGCCTCGGCGGGAGTCAAGAGACCCAGTACTTC; CDR3aa: CASLGGSQETQYF
abundance: -; v_gene: TRBV5-6; j_gene: TRBJ2-6; d_gene: -; CDR3nt: TGTGCCAGCAGCCCTCGGACTTCTGGGGCCAACGTCCTGACTTTC; CDR3aa: CASSPRTSGANVLTF
abundance: -; v_gene: TRBV2; j_gene: TRBJ1-2; d_gene: TRBD1; CDR3nt: TGTGCCAGCAGTGAAAGTTTAGGGACAGGGGGCGCGGATGGCTACACCTTC; CDR3aa: CASSESLGTGGADGYTF